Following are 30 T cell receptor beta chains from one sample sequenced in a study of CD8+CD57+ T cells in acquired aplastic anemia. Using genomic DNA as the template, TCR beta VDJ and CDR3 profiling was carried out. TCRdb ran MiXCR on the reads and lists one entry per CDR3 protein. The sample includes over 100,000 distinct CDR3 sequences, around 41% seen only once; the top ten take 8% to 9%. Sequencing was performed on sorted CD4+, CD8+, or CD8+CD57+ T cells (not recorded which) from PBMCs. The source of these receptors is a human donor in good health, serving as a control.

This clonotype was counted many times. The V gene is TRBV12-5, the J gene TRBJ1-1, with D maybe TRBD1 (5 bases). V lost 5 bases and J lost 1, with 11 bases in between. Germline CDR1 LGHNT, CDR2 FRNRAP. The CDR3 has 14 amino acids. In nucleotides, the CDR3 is TGTGCTAGTGGTACAGGCTGGGAGAACACTGAAGCTTTCTTT. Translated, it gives CASGTGWENTEAFF.

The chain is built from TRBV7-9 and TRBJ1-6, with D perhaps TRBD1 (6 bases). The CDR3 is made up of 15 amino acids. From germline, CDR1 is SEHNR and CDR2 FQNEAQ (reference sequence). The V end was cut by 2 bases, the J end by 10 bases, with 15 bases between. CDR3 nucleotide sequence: TGTGCCAGCAGCTTAAGGCCAGAGGGGGGCTCACCCCTCCACTTT. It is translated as CASSLRPEGGSPLHF.

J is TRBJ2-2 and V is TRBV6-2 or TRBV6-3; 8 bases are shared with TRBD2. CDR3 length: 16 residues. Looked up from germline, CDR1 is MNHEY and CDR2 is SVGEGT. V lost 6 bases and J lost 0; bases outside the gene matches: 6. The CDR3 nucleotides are TGTGCCAGCAGCTTACCGGGACTAGCGAACACCGGGGAGCTGTTTTTT. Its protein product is CASSLPGLANTGELFF.

In DNA, the CDR3 is TGTGCCAGCTCACCACCGAACGTGGGGGAAAACACTGAAGCTTTCTTT. Translating gives CASSPPNVGENTEAFF. This chain links TRBV18 with TRBJ1-1; tentatively, D is TRBD1 (5 bases). The CDR3 sequence is 16 residues long. CDR1 is KGHSH and CDR2 is LQKENI in the germline V gene. Trimming cost V 0 bases and J 2 bases, with 13 bases left between them.

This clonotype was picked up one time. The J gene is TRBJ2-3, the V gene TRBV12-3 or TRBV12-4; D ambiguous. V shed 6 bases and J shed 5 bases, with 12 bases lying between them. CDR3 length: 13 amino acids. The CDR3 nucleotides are TGTGCCAGCAGCCCTGACCCAGTAGATACGCAGTATTTT. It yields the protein CASSPDPVDTQYF.

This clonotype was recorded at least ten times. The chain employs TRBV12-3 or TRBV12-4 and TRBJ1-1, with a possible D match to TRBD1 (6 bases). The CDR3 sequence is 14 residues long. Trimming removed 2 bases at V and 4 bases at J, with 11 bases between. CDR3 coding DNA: TGTGCCAGCAGTTTATATGAGGGGGGCACTGAAGCTTTCTTT. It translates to CASSLYEGGTEAFF.

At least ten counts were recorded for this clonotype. The CDR3 coding sequence is TGTGCCAGCAGTTTAGGCCTTGGGGGCGAGCAGTACTTC. Encoded protein: CASSLGLGGEQYF. The J gene is TRBJ2-7, the V gene TRBV12-3 or TRBV12-4; perhaps D is TRBD1 or TRBD2 (5 bases each). V lost 1 base and J 6 bases, leaving 10 bases between the germline ends. This CDR3 has 13 residues.

The CDR3 here is CASTRGGTHEQYF. In DNA form, the CDR3 reads TGTGCCAGCACCCGGGGGGGAACCCACGAGCAGTACTTC. The V call is TRBV12-3 or TRBV12-4, the J call TRBJ2-7, with 8 positions matching TRBD2. CDR3 length equals 13 residues. The junction had 7 bases not matched to a gene; V was cut back by 7 bases and J by 5 bases.

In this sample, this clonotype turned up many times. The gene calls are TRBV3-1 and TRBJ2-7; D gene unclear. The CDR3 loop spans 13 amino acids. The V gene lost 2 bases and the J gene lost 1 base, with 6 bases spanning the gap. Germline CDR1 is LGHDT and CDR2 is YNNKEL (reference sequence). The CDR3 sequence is CASSQWRSYEQYF. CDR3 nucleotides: TGTGCCAGCAGCCAATGGCGGTCCTACGAGCAGTACTTC.

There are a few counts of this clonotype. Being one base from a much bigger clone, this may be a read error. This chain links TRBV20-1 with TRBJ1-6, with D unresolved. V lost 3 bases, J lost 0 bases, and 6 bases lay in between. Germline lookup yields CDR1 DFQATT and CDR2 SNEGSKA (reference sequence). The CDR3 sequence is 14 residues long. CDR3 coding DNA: TGCAGTGCTAGCTGGAGCTCCTATAATTCACCCCTCCACTTT. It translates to CSASWSSYNSPLHF.

The CDR3 bases are TGTGCCACAGGGGGGGACGGGCCAGATACGCAGTATTTT. Translated, it gives CATGGDGPDTQYF. This chain uses TRBV7-2 with TRBJ2-3; the D call may be TRBD1 or TRBD2 (7 bases each). There are 13 residues in the CDR3. Germline assignment: CDR1 SGHTA and CDR2 FQGNSA. V was shortened by 10 bases and J by 4 bases, with 15 bases between the two germline ends.

CDR3 protein: CATSRGASGNEQFF. CDR3 sequence (DNA): TGTGCCACCAGCAGGGGGGCGAGTGGCAATGAGCAGTTCTTC. This chain links TRBV15 with TRBJ2-1, with a possible D match to TRBD1 (6 bases). Trimming pared 3 bases from V and 6 bases from J, leaving 12 bases between. Germline V gene data show CDR1 as LNHNV and CDR2 as YYDKDF (reference sequence). The length of the CDR3 is 14 residues. The variable domain in full, completed from reference TRBV15 and TRBJ2-1, reads DAMVIQNPRYQVTQFGKPVTLSCSQTLNHNVMYWYQQKSSQAPKLLFHYYDKDFNNEADTPDNFQSRRPNTSFCFLDIRSPGLGDTAMYLCATSRGASGNEQFFGPGTRLTVL.

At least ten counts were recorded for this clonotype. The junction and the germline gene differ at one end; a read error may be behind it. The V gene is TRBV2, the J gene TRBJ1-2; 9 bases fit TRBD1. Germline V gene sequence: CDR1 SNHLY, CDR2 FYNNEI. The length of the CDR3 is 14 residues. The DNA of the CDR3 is TGTGCCAGCACCTTGGGACAGGGACAGGCGGGCTACGCCTTC. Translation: CASTLGQGQAGYAF. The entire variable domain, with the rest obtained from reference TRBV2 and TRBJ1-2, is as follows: EPEVTQTPSHQVTQMGQEVILRCVPISNHLYFYWYRQILGQKVEFLVSFYNNEISEKSEIFDDQFSVERPDGSNFTLKIRSTKLEDSAMYFCASTLGQGQAGYAFGSGTRLTVV.

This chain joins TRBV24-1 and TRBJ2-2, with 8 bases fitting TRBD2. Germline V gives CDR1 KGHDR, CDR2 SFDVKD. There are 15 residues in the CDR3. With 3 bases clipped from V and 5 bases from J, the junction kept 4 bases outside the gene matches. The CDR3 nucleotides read TGTGCCACCAGTGATCCGGGAGGGAGGACCGGGGAGCTGTTTTTT. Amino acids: CATSDPGGRTGELFF.

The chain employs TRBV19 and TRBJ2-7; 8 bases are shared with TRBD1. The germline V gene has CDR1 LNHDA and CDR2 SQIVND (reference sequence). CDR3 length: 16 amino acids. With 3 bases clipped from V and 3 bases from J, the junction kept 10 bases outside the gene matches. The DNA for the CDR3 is TGTGCCAGTAGTATTCAGGGGGCCGGGGAAGGCTACGAGCAGTACTTC. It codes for CASSIQGAGEGYEQYF.

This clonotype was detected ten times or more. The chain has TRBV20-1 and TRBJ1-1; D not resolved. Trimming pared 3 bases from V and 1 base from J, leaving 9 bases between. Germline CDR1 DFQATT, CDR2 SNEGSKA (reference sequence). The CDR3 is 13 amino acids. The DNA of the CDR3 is TGCAGTGCTAGTCGTCAGCGGAACACTGAAGCTTTCTTT. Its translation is CSASRQRNTEAFF.

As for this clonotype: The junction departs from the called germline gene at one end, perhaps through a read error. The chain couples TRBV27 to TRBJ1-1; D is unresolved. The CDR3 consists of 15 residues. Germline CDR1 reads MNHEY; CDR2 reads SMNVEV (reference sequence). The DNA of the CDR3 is TGTGCCAGCAGCCCAAGATTGGCCTCGAACGCTGAAGCTTTCTTT. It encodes CASSPRLASNAEAFF.

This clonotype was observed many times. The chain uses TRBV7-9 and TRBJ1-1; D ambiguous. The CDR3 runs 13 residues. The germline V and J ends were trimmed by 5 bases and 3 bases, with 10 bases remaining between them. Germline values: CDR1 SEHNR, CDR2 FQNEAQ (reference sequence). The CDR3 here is CASSPGLDTEAFF. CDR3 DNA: TGTGCCAGCAGCCCAGGCCTCGACACTGAAGCTTTCTTT.

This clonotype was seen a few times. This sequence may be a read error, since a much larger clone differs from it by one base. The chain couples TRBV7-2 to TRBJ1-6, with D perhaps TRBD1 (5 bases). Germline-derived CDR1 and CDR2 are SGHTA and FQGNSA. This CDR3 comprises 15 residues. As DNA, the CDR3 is TGTGCCAGCAGCTTAGCGGAGGGAGGACATTCACTCCTCCACTTT. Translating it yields CASSLAEGGHSLLHF.

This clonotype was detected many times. The CDR3 DNA sequence: TGTGCCAGCAGGCTCCCGGGGGCCTACGAGCAGTACTTC. It codes for CASRLPGAYEQYF. The chain has TRBV28 and TRBJ2-7; possibly TRBD2 for D (6 bases). From germline, CDR1 is MDHEN and CDR2 SYDVKM. The CDR3 runs to 13 residues. The V end lost 6 bases, the J end lost 2 bases, and 11 bases lay between the germline ends.

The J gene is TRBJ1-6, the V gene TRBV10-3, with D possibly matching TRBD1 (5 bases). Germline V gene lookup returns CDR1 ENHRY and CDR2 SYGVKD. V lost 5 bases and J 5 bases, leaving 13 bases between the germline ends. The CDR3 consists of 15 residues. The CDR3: CAISPIDSNNSPLHF. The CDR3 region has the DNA TGTGCCATCAGTCCCATTGACAGTAATAATTCACCCCTCCACTTT.

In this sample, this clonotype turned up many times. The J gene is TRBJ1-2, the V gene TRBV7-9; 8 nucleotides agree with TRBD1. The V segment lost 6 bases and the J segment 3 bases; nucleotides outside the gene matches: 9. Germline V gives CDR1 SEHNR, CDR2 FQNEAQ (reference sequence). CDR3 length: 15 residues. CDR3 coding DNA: TGTGCCAGCAGACTATTACAGGGGGTTGACTATGGCTACACCTTC. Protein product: CASRLLQGVDYGYTF.

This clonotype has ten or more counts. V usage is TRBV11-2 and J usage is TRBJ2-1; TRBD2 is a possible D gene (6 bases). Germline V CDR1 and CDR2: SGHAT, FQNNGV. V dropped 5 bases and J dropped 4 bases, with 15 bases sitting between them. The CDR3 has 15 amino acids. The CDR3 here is CASSPTSKKYNEQFF. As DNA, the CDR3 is TGTGCCAGCAGCCCCACTAGCAAAAAGTACAATGAGCAGTTCTTC. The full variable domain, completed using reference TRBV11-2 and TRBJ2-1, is EAGVAQSPRYKIIEKRQSVAFWCNPISGHATLYWYQQILGQGPKLLIQFQNNGVVDDSQLPKDRFSAERLKGVDSTLKIQPAKLEDSAVYLCASSPTSKKYNEQFFGPGTRLTVL.

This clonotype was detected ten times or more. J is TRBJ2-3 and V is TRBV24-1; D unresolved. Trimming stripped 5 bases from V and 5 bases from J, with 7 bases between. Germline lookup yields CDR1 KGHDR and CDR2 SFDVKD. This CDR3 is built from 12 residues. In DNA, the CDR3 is TGTGCCACCAGTGCGGATATAGATACGCAGTATTTT. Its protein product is CATSADIDTQYF.

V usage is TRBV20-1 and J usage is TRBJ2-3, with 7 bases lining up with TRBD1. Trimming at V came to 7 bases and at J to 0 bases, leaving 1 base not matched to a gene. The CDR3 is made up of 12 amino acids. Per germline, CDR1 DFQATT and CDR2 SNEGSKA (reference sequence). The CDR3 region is CSEDRSTDTQYF. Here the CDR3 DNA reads TGCAGTGAGGACAGGAGCACAGATACGCAGTATTTT.

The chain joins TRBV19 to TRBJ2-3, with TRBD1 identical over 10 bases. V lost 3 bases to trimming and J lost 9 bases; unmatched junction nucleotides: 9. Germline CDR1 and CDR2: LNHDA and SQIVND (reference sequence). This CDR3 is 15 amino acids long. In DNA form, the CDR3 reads TGTGCCAGTAGTATCCAACCGGGACAGGGGACCACGCAGTATTTT. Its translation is CASSIQPGQGTTQYF. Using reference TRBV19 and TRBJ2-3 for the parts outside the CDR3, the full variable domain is DGGITQSPKYLFRKEGQNVTLSCEQNLNHDAMYWYRQDPGQGLRLIYYSQIVNDFQKGDIAEGYSVSREKKESFPLTVTSAQKNPTAFYLCASSIQPGQGTTQYFGPGTRLTVL.

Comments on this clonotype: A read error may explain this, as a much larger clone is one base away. CDR3 residues: CGSSTPNMGNTEAFF. CDR3 DNA: TGTGGCAGCAGTACACCGAACATGGGGAACACTGAAGCTTTCTTT. The chain uses TRBV12-3 or TRBV12-4 and TRBJ1-1; D is unclear. The CDR3 is made up of 15 amino acids.

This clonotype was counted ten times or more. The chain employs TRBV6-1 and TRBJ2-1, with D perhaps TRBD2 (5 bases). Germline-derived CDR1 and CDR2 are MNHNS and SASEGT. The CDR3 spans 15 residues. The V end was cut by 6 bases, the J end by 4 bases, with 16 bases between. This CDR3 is CASREVPPSYNEQFF. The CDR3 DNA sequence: TGTGCCAGCAGGGAGGTCCCCCCCTCTTACAATGAGCAGTTCTTC.

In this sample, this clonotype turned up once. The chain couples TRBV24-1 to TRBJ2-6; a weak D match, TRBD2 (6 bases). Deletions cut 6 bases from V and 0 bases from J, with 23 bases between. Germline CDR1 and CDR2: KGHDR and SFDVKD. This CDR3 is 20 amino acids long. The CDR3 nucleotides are TGTGCCACCAGTTTGCGGGGAGTCCCCGGGCTGTGCTCTGGGGCCAACGTCCTGACTTTC. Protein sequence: CATSLRGVPGLCSGANVLTF.

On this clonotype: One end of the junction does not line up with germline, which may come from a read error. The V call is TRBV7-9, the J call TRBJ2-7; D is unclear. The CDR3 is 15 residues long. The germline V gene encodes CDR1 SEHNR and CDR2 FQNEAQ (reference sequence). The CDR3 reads CASSLARPNNYEQYF. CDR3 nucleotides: TGTGCCAGCAGCTTAGCACGACCAAATAACTACGAGCAATACTTC.